These 17 T cell receptor beta chains were all obtained from the same sample, sequenced in a study of T cell changes during pregnancy in multiple sclerosis. Clones were read by immunoSEQ multiplex PCR, and TCRdb kept only the in-frame ones, dropping some. The table records about 18,000 clones, more than 75% of them present only once. Sequences were derived from CD8+ T cells from peripheral blood mononuclear cells, sampled after pregnancy. Receptors were obtained from a female donor with multiple sclerosis, enrolled in a pregnancy study.

The chain recombines TRBV7-3 with TRBJ2-2; maybe TRBD1 (6 bases). The CDR3 is made up of 14 amino acids. With 5 bases removed from V and 4 bases from J, the gap between germline ends came to 11 bases. The germline CDR1 and CDR2 sequences are SGHTA and FQGTGA. This chain's CDR3 is CASSTGLGTGELFF. In DNA, the CDR3 is TGTGCCAGCAGCACAGGGCTGGGCACCGGGGAGCTGTTTTTT. Complete variable domain (other parts from reference TRBV7-3 and TRBJ2-2): GAGVSQTPSNKVTEKGKYVELRCDPISGHTALYWYRQSLGQGPEFLIYFQGTGAADDSGLPNDRFFAVRPEGSVSTLKIQRTERGDSAVYLCASSTGLGTGELFFGEGSRLTVL.

V usage is TRBV9 and J usage is TRBJ2-7, with 11 bases matching TRBD2. V shed 0 bases, J shed 6 bases, and the junction held 5 bases outside the gene matches. Per the germline V gene, CDR1 is SGDLS and CDR2 is YYNGEE. The CDR3 covers 15 residues. CDR3 region: CASSVATSGSGEQYF. The CDR3 region has the DNA TGTGCCAGCAGCGTAGCTACTAGCGGGAGCGGCGAGCAGTACTTC.

This chain joins TRBV20-1 and TRBJ2-3; perhaps TRBD1 as D (5 bases). The CDR3 is made up of 11 amino acids. The germline V and J ends were trimmed by 4 bases and 10 bases, with 12 bases remaining between them. Germline V gives CDR1 DFQATT, CDR2 SNEGSKA (reference sequence). CDR3 loop: CSATGLNSQYF. The CDR3 coding sequence is TGCAGTGCTACAGGGCTTAACTCGCAGTATTTT.

Points on this clone: A read error may produce the germline difference seen at one junction end. The chain recombines TRBV28 with TRBJ1-5, with 8 bases identical to TRBD1. There are 15 residues in the CDR3. In germline, CDR1 is MDHEN, CDR2 SYDVKM. This CDR3 reads CASSFDRGVQSAPAF. In DNA form, the CDR3 reads TGTGCCAGCAGTTTCGACAGGGGAGTGCAATCAGCCCCAGCATTT.

V is TRBV9 and J is TRBJ2-7; D may be TRBD1 (6 bases). CDR3 length equals 16 residues. V shed 0 bases and J shed 2 bases, with 15 bases lying between them. The germline V gene encodes CDR1 SGDLS and CDR2 YYNGEE. The CDR3 coding sequence is TGTGCCAGCAGCGTAGAAGGGCAGGGGTCCCCCTACGAGCAGTACTTC. Its protein product is CASSVEGQGSPYEQYF.

The CDR3 protein is CASSLTQTQADTQYF. DNA for the CDR3: TGTGCCAGCAGCTTAACGCAGACGCAGGCAGATACGCAGTATTTT. V gene TRBV7-3 combines with J gene TRBJ2-3; no reliable D call. CDR1 is SGHTA and CDR2 is FQGTGA in the germline V gene. The CDR3 has 15 amino acids. V dropped 0 bases and J dropped 4 bases, with 11 bases sitting between them.

This clone is classed as medium-sized (0.01 to 0.1%). The gene calls are TRBV6-4 and TRBJ2-1, with TRBD2 matching over 8 bases. CDR1 MRHNA and CDR2 SNTAGT come from the germline V gene. The CDR3 loop spans 15 amino acids. V trimming: 1 base; J trimming: 7 bases; junction bases outside the gene matches: 6. The CDR3 nucleotides are TGTGCCAGCAGTGACTTTGCGGGAGGTCTAAATGAGCAGTTCTTC. It is translated as CASSDFAGGLNEQFF.

The chain carries TRBV11-3 and TRBJ2-7, with D maybe TRBD1 (5 bases). Trimming left V 4 bases short and J 7 bases short, with 8 bases between. CDR1 and CDR2 from the germline V gene are SGHNT and YENEEA. The CDR3 length is 11 residues. CDR3 DNA sequence: TGTGCCAGCAGCTCCAGGGTAGAGCAGTACTTC. This encodes CASSSRVEQYF.

The CDR3 region is CASSSRVLGSNEQFF. For the CDR3, the DNA is TGTGCCAGCAGCTCGAGGGTGTTAGGGTCCAATGAGCAGTTCTTC. The chain uses TRBV11-3 and TRBJ2-1; perhaps TRBD2 as D (5 bases). Germline loops: CDR1 SGHNT, CDR2 YENEEA. The CDR3 is made up of 15 amino acids. V was shortened by 4 bases and J by 6 bases, with 16 bases between the two germline ends.

The rearrangement joins TRBV7-8 to TRBJ1-1; 9 bases line up with TRBD1. Germline V gives CDR1 SGHVS, CDR2 FQNEAQ. V was pared by 1 base and J by 4 bases, with 7 bases of the junction left unmatched. This CDR3 spans 16 amino acids. Here the CDR3 reads CASSLDGTGLSTEAFF. DNA for the CDR3: TGTGCCAGCAGCTTAGATGGGACAGGGTTGAGCACTGAAGCTTTCTTT.

CDR3 sequence reads: CSVVRGSIEQFF. Written as DNA, the CDR3 is TGCAGCGTTGTGCGGGGAAGTATTGAGCAGTTCTTC. The V call is TRBV29-1, the J call TRBJ2-1; D possibly corresponds to TRBD2 (6 bases). Germline V CDR1 and CDR2: SQVTM, ANQGSEA. This CDR3 contains 12 residues. Trimming took 4 bases from V and 9 from J, leaving 13 bases between them.

This chain connects TRBV6-4 to TRBJ2-3; possibly TRBD2 for D (6 bases). CDR3 length: 14 residues. V was trimmed by 2 bases and J by 0 bases, leaving 6 bases between them. From germline, CDR1 is MRHNA and CDR2 SNTAGT. Written as DNA, the CDR3 is TGTGCCAGCAGTGACGGGACTAGCACAGATACGCAGTATTTT. It codes for CASSDGTSTDTQYF.

V and J are TRBV28 and TRBJ2-1, with D possibly TRBD1 on 6 matching bases. Trimming shortened V by 5 bases and J by 7 bases, and 18 bases separated the two germline ends. The CDR3 runs to 15 residues. CDR1 MDHEN and CDR2 SYDVKM come from the germline V gene. CDR3 nucleotide sequence: TGTGCCAGCAGTACCAGGGGATTGATGGTAAATGAGCAGTTCTTC. Amino acids: CASSTRGLMVNEQFF.

V and J are TRBV9 and TRBJ2-7, with 8 bases fitting TRBD1. Germline trimming cut 4 bases from V and 0 bases from J; bases unmatched to any gene: 9. CDR1 is SGDLS and CDR2 is YYNGEE in the germline V gene. The CDR3 loop spans 16 amino acids. CDR3 bases: TGTGCCAGCAGCCCAACCGACAGGGGAAGCTCCTACGAGCAGTACTTC. It yields the protein CASSPTDRGSSYEQYF.

This sequence joins TRBV5-1 and TRBJ2-1; D unresolved. This CDR3 spans 11 amino acids. Trimming took 6 bases from V and 7 from J, leaving 8 bases between them. Germline loops: CDR1 SGHRS, CDR2 YFSETQ. The chain's CDR3 is CASNERNEQFF. CDR3 nucleotide sequence: TGCGCCAGCAACGAGAGAAATGAGCAGTTCTTC.

The gene calls are TRBV5-6 and TRBJ2-5; 7 nucleotides match TRBD2. The CDR3 loop spans 16 amino acids. V shed 1 base, J shed 5 bases, and the junction held 11 bases outside the gene matches. Germline V gene lookup returns CDR1 SGHDT and CDR2 YYEEEE. The CDR3 DNA follows: TGTGCCAGCAGCTTGCCTAGCGGAAGTTCCCCTGAGACCCAGTACTTC. Protein product: CASSLPSGSSPETQYF.

The chain is built from TRBV28 and TRBJ1-4, with 7 bases identical to TRBD1. The CDR3 is made up of 16 amino acids. V trimming: 5 bases; J trimming: 6 bases; junction bases outside the gene matches: 12. Per the germline V gene, CDR1 is MDHEN and CDR2 is SYDVKM. As DNA, the CDR3 is TGTGCCAGCAGTCCGATCGACAGGGCCGTCGATGAAAAACTGTTTTTT. This translates into CASSPIDRAVDEKLFF.